Reported below is one TCR beta chain. Antigen: not known. V was clipped by 4 bases and J by 5 bases, with 14 bases between them. The CDR3 length is 14 residues. Germline assignment: CDR1 DFQATT and CDR2 SNEGSKA (reference sequence). Reverse transcription of roughly 0.5 to 1 ug RNA was carried out with random hexamers. Amplification of TCR beta CDR3 by immunoSEQ multiplex PCR spanned 54 Vbeta and 13 Jbeta. TCRdb re-called the immunoSEQ multiplex PCR reads with MiXCR, one entry per CDR3 protein. Of approximately 200,000 distinct CDR3 sequences in the sample, about 95% are singletons; the top ten hold roughly 0.094%. This sample was taken from a study of CD8 T cells in Susac syndrome. Broader study findings: The study's TCR sequencing and HLA analysis covered a relatively small number of individuals, and the study acknowledged this.

The T cells that were sequenced for TCR beta were CD8+ and CD4+ cells from blood. TEMRA cells were FACS-enriched, and CD8+ and CD4+ T cells were isolated negatively. Sequences were obtained from CD4+ T cells from PBMCs. The chain combines TRBV20-1 with TRBJ2-2, with D maybe TRBD1 (8 bases). This clonotype originated in a human donor with multiple sclerosis. CDR3 loop: CSAIDRGGTGELFF. As DNA, the CDR3 is TGCAGTGCTATAGACAGGGGAGGGACCGGGGAGCTGTTTTTT.